This T cell receptor (beta chain) comes out of a study of T cell changes during pregnancy in multiple sclerosis. CDR1 MNHEY and CDR2 SMNVEV come from the germline V gene (reference sequence). V was pared by 2 bases and J by 8 bases, with 9 bases of the junction left unmatched. The CDR3 spans 15 residues. Measured with immunoSEQ multiplex PCR; TCRdb has only the in-frame clones, and not every one. Counted here are just under 85,000 clones, more than 85% occurring once; the ten biggest clones make up roughly 2.5%. This clone occurred once. The chain couples TRBV27 to TRBJ1-5; the match to TRBD1 covers 7 bases. The sequencing used peripheral blood, collected in the first trimester of pregnancy. This receptor was identified in a female donor with multiple sclerosis, enrolled in a pregnancy study. The CDR3 is CASSLKQGTWEPQHF. CDR3 nucleotides: TGTGCCAGCAGTTTAAAACAGGGGACGTGGGAGCCCCAGCATTTT.